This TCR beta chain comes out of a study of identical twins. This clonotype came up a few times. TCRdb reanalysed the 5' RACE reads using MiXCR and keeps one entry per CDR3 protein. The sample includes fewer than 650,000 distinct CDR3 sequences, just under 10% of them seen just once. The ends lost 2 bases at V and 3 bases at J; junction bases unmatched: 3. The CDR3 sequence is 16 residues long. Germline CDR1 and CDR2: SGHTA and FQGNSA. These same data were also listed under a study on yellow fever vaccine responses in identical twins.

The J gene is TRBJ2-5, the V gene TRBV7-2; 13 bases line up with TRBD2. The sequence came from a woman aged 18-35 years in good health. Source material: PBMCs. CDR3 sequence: CASSLTSGGAEETQYF. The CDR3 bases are TGTGCCAGCAGCTTAACTAGCGGGGGGGCCGAAGAGACCCAGTACTTC. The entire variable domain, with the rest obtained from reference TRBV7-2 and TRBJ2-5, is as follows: GAGVSQSPSNKVTEKGKDVELRCDPISGHTALYWYRQSLGQGLEFLIYFQGNSAPDKSGLPSDRFSAERTGGSVSTLTIQRTQQEDSAVYLCASSLTSGGAEETQYFGPGTRLLVL.